This T cell receptor (beta chain) was sequenced for a study of long-term antiretroviral therapy in people with HIV. As concerns this clone: Its matching antigen is unknown.

The assay, immunoSEQ v3.0, was run at survey level. The protocol was immunoSEQ multiplex PCR, while the TCRdb copy is restricted to in-frame clones and leaves out a portion. The profile shows about 20,000 clones, around 82% of them singletons. This CDR3 has 12 residues. CDR1 and CDR2 from the germline V gene are MDHEN and SYDVKM. V was pared by 8 bases and J by 4 bases, with 12 bases between. Study-level findings and limits: ART adherence, viral resistance and therapy changes went unrecorded. In the period from the mid-2000s to the late 2010s, blood was collected, possibly under older ART regimens. HIV repertoires covered narrower CDR3 length ranges than controls did. Even long-term ART left TRB diversity below transplant donor controls, despite gains.

Sequenced material: unsorted PBMCs, taken 2.4 years after starting antiretroviral therapy. The receptor comes from a man aged 40-50 years with HIV. The gene calls are TRBV28 and TRBJ2-7; D is perhaps TRBD2 (5 bases). The CDR3 reads CASSPPGYEQYF. The CDR3 DNA sequence: TGTGCCAGCTCCCCCCCGGGGTACGAGCAGTACTTC.